This T cell receptor beta chain was recorded in a study of T-cell reconstitution after alpha-beta-depleted transplantation in children. Whole-study results and caveats: Reportedly, roughly two months post-transplant, alpha-beta T cells arose from several hundred expanded graft clones. Newly generated T cells supplied most T-cell counts and diversity one year post-transplant.

Researchers prepared the TCRbeta library using unique molecular identifiers, the study reports. TCRdb passed the PCR reads through MiXCR, listing each CDR3 protein once. The sample yields under 750,000 distinct CDR3 sequences, roughly 23% seen once. This clonotype was observed a handful of times. Antigen unknown. In germline, CDR1 is LGHNA, CDR2 YSLEER. The CDR3 extends over 13 amino acids. V was clipped by 5 bases and J by 4 bases, with 11 bases between them. The TCR sequence derives from a boy under three years old who had a stem cell transplant for acute myeloid leukemia, so the T cells may come from the graft donor. The chain uses TRBV4-3 and TRBJ1-1; D is possibly TRBD1 (5 bases). Specimen: PBMCs, mostly from graft donor cells, collected 360 days after TCRalphabeta/CD19-depleted stem cell transplant. The CDR3, as DNA: TGCGCCAGCAGCTCCCCGGGGGGCACTGAAGCTTTCTTT. Protein product: CASSSPGGTEAFF.